The TCR beta chain described here comes from a study of Ad26.COV2.S vaccination and SARS-CoV-2 variants (dated by TCRdb to the early 2020s). Regarding the research as a whole: Vaccine-arm donors came from COV1001, a multicentre, randomized, double-blind, placebo-controlled phase I-IIa trial of Ad26.COV2.S in healthy adults. Ad26.COV2.S was administered intramuscularly at a dose of 5x10^10 or 1x10^11 viral particles, either as one shot or as two shots given 56 days apart. TCRbeta repertoire sequencing was used to assess the specificity and breadth of SARS-CoV-2-reactive T cell receptors after Ad26.COV2.S vaccination. A total of roughly 32 samples were included in the TCR-sequenced set, comprising approximately 20 Ad26.COV2.S vaccine recipients, 5 placebo recipients and 8 SARS-CoV-2 convalescent individuals. Trial participants were randomized into five groups of five, in which low-dose or high-dose Ad26.COV2.S was given once or twice, or placebo was given on both occasions. Blinding of investigators to trial group allocation was maintained during experiments and outcome assessment.

From the cysteine up to the phenylalanine, the CDR3 has a length of 12 residues. Only the CDR3 portion is preserved as DNA: 36 bases, with reading frame beginning at the first base. Per the germline V gene, SQVTM is the CDR1 and ANQGSEA is the CDR2. V sheds 5 bases and J sheds 8 bases, leaving 13 bases between their ends. The immunoSEQ Assay was used to sequence TCRbeta CDR3 regions. After extraction, genomic DNA underwent amplification by bias-controlled multiplex PCR, followed by high-throughput sequencing. On the study's bioinformatics: To quantify the absolute abundance of each unique TCRbeta CDR3 region, sequences were collapsed and filtered. T cell fraction was estimated by normalizing TCRbeta template counts to usable DNA, with usable DNA measured through amplification of reference genes found in all nucleated cells. Repertoire TCRs were annotated as SARS-CoV-2-specific by exact matching of V gene, CDR3 amino acid sequence and J gene to a known reactive TCR set. The reference SARS-CoV-2 TCR set was obtained from MIRA and was filtered for enrichment in COVID-19-positive ImmuneCODE repertoires, whereby public or cross-reactive TCRs were removed. Using the MIRA antigens, annotated TCRs were further analysed by specific ORF or by position within an ORF. Depth was the summed frequency of annotated unique rearrangements, while breadth was defined as annotated unique rearrangements over total unique productive rearrangements. Group comparisons of TCR breadth used two-sided Wilcoxon rank-sum tests. TCRdb took over this immuneACCESS table, retaining in-frame rearrangements with V and J assigned. Such tables are incomplete; in checked studies, under half of the missing clones stem from an unresolved V gene, and the remainder is unexplained. V, J and clone size are those of that table, while D and trimming were read from the DNA. The sample records some 340,000 clones, around four fifths of which are singletons. The ten most abundant clones make up 2.1% of the sample.

The table lists this clone with a count of one. This clone's antigen is unknown. No base qualities exist here, and no much larger clone lies one base off it. The treatment or condition label, read with the paper, signifies: 15 to 20 received Ad26.COV2.S at low or high dose, single or two shots; about 5 received placebo; per-sample allocation not given. Repertoires of vaccine and placebo recipients were sequenced from samples collected on day 63 after the first injection. Between 29 July and 7 August 2020, Cohort 1b enrolled about two dozen adults aged 18-55 years at one site in Boston, USA. Ad26.COV2.S was a replication-incompetent adenovirus type 26 vector expressing a prefusion-stabilized SARS-CoV-2 spike protein from the original Wuhan strain. Results the study describes overall, beyond this receptor: Higher spike-specific TCR breadth was observed in Ad26.COV2.S recipients than in placebo recipients (P = 0.0014). Substantial breadth of spike-specific CD8+ and CD4+ T cell responses was reported after vaccination. The study was not powered for comparison of responses between vaccine doses or regimens. According to the authors, total T cell responses may have been underestimated by the TCR breadth and depth analyses. Non-spike TCR breadth was comparable between vaccine and placebo recipients, consistent with the vaccine containing only spike.

The chain couples TRBV29-1 to TRBJ1-5, and TRBD1 may be the D gene, going by 5 matching bases. Sequenced here: peripheral blood, sampled in a trial of Ad26.COV2.S vaccine versus placebo. This clonotype originated in a person aged 18-65 years who received the Ad26.COV2.S COVID-19 vaccine or a placebo. The nucleotides read TGCAGCGTTCTTGGGGCCCTTGAGCCCCAGCATTTT. Translated, it gives CSVLGALEPQHF.